This record looks at one T cell receptor beta chain sequence and its context. Germline-derived CDR1 and CDR2 are MGHRA and YSYEKL. After removal of 0 bases from V and 7 bases from J, the junction contained 14 bases not matched to a gene. This CDR3 has 18 residues. The sample is drawn from a study of regulatory T cells in long-lasting Graves disease. Construction of the TCR beta libraries employed iRepertoire HTBI primers in conjunction with Arm-PCR of CDR3 regions. In the study's own analysis: Samples jointly harbored roughly 60 TRBV and some 13 TRBJ segments. TCRdb recomputed calls from the multiplex PCR reads with MiXCR, one row per CDR3 protein. Here the V and J calls rest on TCRdb's processing, not on the authors' analysis. The sample yields 400,000 to 550,000 distinct CDR3 sequences, about a sixth seen once. The time point is: newly diagnosed GD, antithyroid drugs for less than 3 months. Preparation of the TCR library used RNA extracted from PBMCs.

These sequences were also reported in another study, on T cells in Graves' hyperthyroidism and ophthalmopathy.

The sample consisted of peripheral blood mononuclear cells (PBMCs), taken at new diagnosis, from a patient treated with antithyroid drugs. The receptor comes from a woman under 30 with Graves disease. The chain links TRBV4-1 to TRBJ2-1; 8 nucleotides agree with TRBD2. CDR3 bases: TGCGCCAGCAGCCAAGAGGCGGGATCGGGACTAGTGCGAAATGAGCAGTTCTTC. This sequence encodes CASSQEAGSGLVRNEQFF.